This passage covers 11 T cell receptor beta chains from one sample sequenced in a study of shared clonotypes between healthy human individuals. In the naive CD8 group, cells lacked CD45RO and were positively selected for CCR7, so terminally differentiated effector memory CD45RA+ cells were left out. Assay used: immunoSEQ multiplex PCR; TCRdb lists only in-frame clones, some missing. The sample lists over 2,000,000 clones, around 95% occurring once. The specimen was naive CD8+ T cells from PBMCs. All receptors come from a man aged 18 to 30 in good health. Some clones in this sample may be carry-over from other donors' samples.

The chain couples TRBV15 to TRBJ1-1, with D uncertain. The germline V and J ends were trimmed by 0 bases and 4 bases, with 12 bases remaining between them. The CDR3 totals 15 residues. CDR1 is LNHNV and CDR2 is YYDKDF in the germline V gene (reference sequence). DNA of the CDR3: TGTGCCACCAGCAGAGAATCGAATACGGGCACTGAAGCTTTCTTT. Translated, it gives CATSRESNTGTEAFF.

With regard to this clone: This sample also contains other DNA sequences that code for the same CDR3. This chain links TRBV10-3 with TRBJ2-7; a weak D match, TRBD1 (5 bases). Trimming stripped 7 bases from V and 4 bases from J, with 8 bases between. CDR1 is ENHRY and CDR2 is SYGVKD in the germline V gene. The CDR3 is 11 amino acids. The CDR3 DNA follows: TGTGCCATCACTGCAGGGTACGAGCAGTACTTC. Protein: CAITAGYEQYF.

This chain connects TRBV11-2 to TRBJ2-7, with TRBD1 identical over 7 bases. Looked up from germline, CDR1 is SGHAT and CDR2 is FQNNGV. The CDR3 is 15 residues long. With 3 bases clipped from V and 0 bases from J, the junction kept 5 bases outside the gene matches. CDR3 residues: CASSFTTGSSYEQYF. CDR3 nucleotides: TGTGCCAGCAGCTTTACGACAGGGAGCTCCTACGAGCAGTACTTC.

The V gene is TRBV6-1, the J gene TRBJ2-7, with a tentative D call TRBD2 (5 bases). Germline-derived CDR1 and CDR2 are MNHNS and SASEGT. This CDR3 has 14 residues. Trimming removed 8 bases from V and 5 bases from J, with 19 bases in between. This chain's CDR3 is CASWGAFPTHEQYF. In DNA, the CDR3 is TGTGCCAGCTGGGGAGCCTTCCCTACGCACGAGCAGTACTTC.

This sequence joins TRBV19 and TRBJ2-7; tentative D call: TRBD2 (7 bases). Germline values: CDR1 LNHDA, CDR2 SQIVND (reference sequence). There are 13 residues in the CDR3. Between the trimmed V and J ends, which lost 6 bases and 5 bases, there was a span of 14 bases. CDR3 DNA sequence: TGTGCCAGTAGCCCTCGGGGGGCCCACGAGCAGTACTTC. Residues: CASSPRGAHEQYF.

With respect to this clone: Other DNA sequences in this specimen translate into the identical CDR3. The chain employs TRBV4-1 and TRBJ2-7; D is ambiguous. CDR3 length: 13 amino acids. In germline, CDR1 is MGHRA, CDR2 YSYEKL. V dropped 0 bases and J dropped 2 bases, with 5 bases sitting between them. CDR3: CASSQDSPYEQYF. The CDR3 DNA follows: TGCGCCAGCAGCCAAGATTCCCCCTACGAGCAGTACTTC.

The CDR3 DNA reads as TGTGCCAGCAGTTTCTTCCCCAGTGAGACCCAGTACTTC. Translated: CASSFFPSETQYF. The chain couples TRBV27 to TRBJ2-5, with no clear D. Germline values: CDR1 MNHEY, CDR2 SMNVEV (reference sequence). CDR3 length: 13 residues. Trimming took off 3 bases at V and 5 bases at J, with 10 bases between the two ends.

The rearrangement uses TRBV27 and TRBJ1-2, with 9 nucleotides matching TRBD1. Germline CDR1 is MNHEY and CDR2 is SMNVEV (reference sequence). CDR3 length: 18 amino acids. Losses at the gene ends were 6 bases for V and 3 bases for J; bases not matched to a gene: 17. CDR3 nucleotide sequence: TGTGCCAGCAGGCCCGGGACAGGGTCCTACTTACAACACTATGGCTACACCTTC. Encoded protein: CASRPGTGSYLQHYGYTF.

This chain joins TRBV28 and TRBJ2-7, with TRBD2 as a possible D gene (5 bases). Trimming removed 5 bases from V and 2 bases from J, with 13 bases in between. The CDR3 extends over 14 amino acids. Germline-derived CDR1 and CDR2 are MDHEN and SYDVKM. The CDR3 loop is CASSNPTGTYEQYF. CDR3 in DNA: TGTGCCAGCAGTAACCCTACGGGGACCTACGAGCAGTACTTC. Drawing the rest from reference TRBV28 and TRBJ2-7, the complete variable domain is DVKVTQSSRYLVKRTGEKVFLECVQDMDHENMFWYRQDPGLGLRLIYFSYDVKMKEKGDIPEGYSVSREKKERFSLILESASTNQTSMYLCASSNPTGTYEQYFGPGTRLTVT.

The rearrangement uses TRBV6-1 and TRBJ2-7, with TRBD2 matching over 8 bases. The junction had 3 bases not matched to a gene; V was cut back by 2 bases and J by 0 bases. Germline CDR1 MNHNS, CDR2 SASEGT. This CDR3 has 15 amino acids. The CDR3 region has the DNA TGTGCCAGCAGTGAATTTAGCGGGAACTCCTACGAGCAGTACTTC. This encodes CASSEFSGNSYEQYF.

This clone was recorded only once. The rearrangement links TRBV5-1 to TRBJ1-4; 8 nucleotides agree with TRBD1. Germline CDR1 is SGHRS and CDR2 is YFSETQ. J lost 7 bases, V lost 0 bases, and 11 bases had no gene match. The CDR3 covers 17 residues. The CDR3 loop reads CASSLDQQGVEGEKLFF. The CDR3 DNA reads TGCGCCAGCAGCTTGGATCAACAGGGGGTAGAAGGTGAAAAACTGTTTTTT.